The clone carrying this TCR beta chain appeared a single time. Its antigen is not known. Preparation of the TCRbeta library used unique molecular identifiers. TCRdb fed the PCR reads into MiXCR, producing one record per CDR3 protein. The table has 300,000 or so distinct CDR3 sequences, 20% to 30% seen once. The CDR3 sequence is 15 residues long. V was shortened by 2 bases and J by 3 bases, with 12 bases between the two germline ends. Germline CDR1 and CDR2: SEHNR and FQNEAQ (reference sequence). These data come from a study of T-cell reconstitution after alpha-beta-depleted transplantation in children. Study results and limitations: T-cell numbers and diversity one year post-transplant derived largely from freshly generated T cells. Some patients owed their high day-60 TCRbeta diversity to surviving recipient T cells and thymic progenitors. Two months or so post-transplant, alpha-beta T cells reportedly derived from several hundred expanded graft clones.

This material consisted of PBMCs, mostly from graft donor cells, taken 180 days after TCRalphabeta/CD19-depleted stem cell transplant. The receptor was derived from a male patient aged 10-17 years who had a stem cell transplant for acute lymphoblastic leukemia, so the T cells may come from the graft donor. The chain has TRBV7-9 and TRBJ2-3; D is possibly TRBD2 (5 bases). This CDR3 reads CASSLLASRTDTQYF. CDR3 in DNA: TGTGCCAGCAGCTTATTAGCGTCTCGGACAGATACGCAGTATTTT.